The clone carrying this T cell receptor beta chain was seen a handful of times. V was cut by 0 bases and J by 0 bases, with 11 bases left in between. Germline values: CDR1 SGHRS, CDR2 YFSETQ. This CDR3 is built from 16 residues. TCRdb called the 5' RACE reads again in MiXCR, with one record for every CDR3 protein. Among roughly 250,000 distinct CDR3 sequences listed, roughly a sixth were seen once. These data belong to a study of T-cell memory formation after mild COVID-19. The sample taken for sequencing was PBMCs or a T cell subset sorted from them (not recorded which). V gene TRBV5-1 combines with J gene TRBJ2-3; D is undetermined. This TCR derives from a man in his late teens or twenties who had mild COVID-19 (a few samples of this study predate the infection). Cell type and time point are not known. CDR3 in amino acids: CASSLAGRGSTDTQYF. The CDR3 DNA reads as TGCGCCAGCAGCTTGGCCGGTCGAGGAAGCACAGATACGCAGTATTTT. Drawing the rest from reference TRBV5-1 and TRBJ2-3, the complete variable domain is KAGVTQTPRYLIKTRGQQVTLSCSPISGHRSVSWYQQTPGQGLQFLFEYFSETQRNKGNFPGRFSGRQFSNSRSEMNVSTLELGDSALYLCASSLAGRGSTDTQYFGPGTRLTVL.